This TCR beta chain was obtained from a study of blood T cell repertoires in COVID-19. For the study at large: Some COVID-19 samples were acute and others convalescent; all came from the United States, Italy and Spain. PBMCs, B-cell-depleted T cells, or T cells were the source of the cDNA or gDNA that made up the material.

Study processing details: Nucleated cell number was recorded as an estimate derived from reference gene primer amplification. The method was immunoSEQ multiplex PCR; TCRdb's version includes in-frame clones alone and lacks a portion of them. The V and J calls and clone size are taken from that table; D and trimming were inferred from the DNA. The data contain roughly 66,000 clones, about 80% of them singletons. Germline assignment: CDR1 MNHEY and CDR2 SMNVEV (reference sequence). The CDR3 extends over 13 amino acids. V dropped 3 bases and J dropped 9; count of bases not matched to a gene: 7. Sequencing input: peripheral blood. The chain uses TRBV27 and TRBJ1-1, with TRBD1 matching 7 bases. This TCR was recovered from a woman aged 55-75 years with acute or convalescent COVID-19. The CDR3 loop reads CASSFGQAFKAFF. CDR3 in DNA: TGTGCCAGCAGTTTCGGACAGGCTTTTAAAGCTTTCTTT.